This TCR beta chain originates from a study of T cells after yellow fever vaccination. This clonotype was detected only a few times. TCRdb itself ran the 5' RACE reads through MiXCR, one entry per CDR3 protein. The sample contains approximately 300,000 distinct CDR3 sequences, 10% to 15% of which appear only once. V trimming: 4 bases; J trimming: 4 bases; junction bases outside the gene matches: 10. Per the germline V gene, CDR1 is SGHTA and CDR2 is FQGNSA. The CDR3 runs to 16 residues. The chain has TRBV7-2 and TRBJ1-1; 9 bases map to TRBD1. This receptor was taken from a man younger than 45 who received the YFV17D yellow fever vaccine. Source: CD4+ T cells sorted from PBMCs, taken 45 days after the yellow fever booster vaccination. This CDR3 is CASSSTLGTGSTEAFF. DNA of the CDR3: TGTGCCAGCAGCTCGACTTTAGGGACAGGGAGCACTGAAGCTTTCTTT.